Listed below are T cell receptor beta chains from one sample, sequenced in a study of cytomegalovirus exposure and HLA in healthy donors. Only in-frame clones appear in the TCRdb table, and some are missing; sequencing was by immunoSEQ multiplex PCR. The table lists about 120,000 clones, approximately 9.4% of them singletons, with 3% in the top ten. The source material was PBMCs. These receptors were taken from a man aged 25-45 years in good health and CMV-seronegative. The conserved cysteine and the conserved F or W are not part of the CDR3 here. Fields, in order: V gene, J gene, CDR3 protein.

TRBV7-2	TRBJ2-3	ASSTTLAGGPY
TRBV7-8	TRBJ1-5	ASSIQGLQPQH
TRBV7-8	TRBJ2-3	ASSGGLAGGMSQY
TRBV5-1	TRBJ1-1	ASSGGQQGTEAF
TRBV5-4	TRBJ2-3	ASSQGLAALQRTDTQY
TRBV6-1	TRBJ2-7	ASNPGGIKVYEQY
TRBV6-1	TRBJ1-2	ASSLAAGGLGYT
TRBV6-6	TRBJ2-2	ASSSTPAGELF
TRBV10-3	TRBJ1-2	AARRGQANYGYT
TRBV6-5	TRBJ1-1	AVQGGGTTEAF
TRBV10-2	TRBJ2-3	ASSRLGGISTDTQY
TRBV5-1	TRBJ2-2	ASSLTGNTGELF
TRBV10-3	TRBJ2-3	AISELTSGRPSTDTQY
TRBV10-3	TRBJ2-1	AISERSGGHNEQF
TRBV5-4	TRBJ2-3	ASRLNPYRDTQY
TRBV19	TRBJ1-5	ASSRSGEVRPQH